Listed here are 32 T cell receptor beta chains from one sample, sequenced in a study of neurological immune-mediated disorders. Each CDR3 protein is one row after TCRdb ran MiXCR on the 5' RACE reads. Of about 16,000 distinct CDR3 sequences in the sample, about 22% were seen once. Specimen: PBMCs. The source of these receptors is a man aged 50 or older in good health.

This clonotype was seen repeatedly, ten times or more. The chain recombines TRBV6-6 with TRBJ2-1; D might be TRBD1 (6 bases). CDR1 is MNHNY, CDR2 SVGAGI, per germline (reference sequence). Trimming took 2 bases from V and 4 from J, leaving 9 bases between them. CDR3 length equals 14 residues. The chain's CDR3 is CASSYAQGYNEQFF. CDR3 sequence (DNA): TGTGCCAGCAGTTACGCTCAGGGGTACAATGAGCAGTTCTTC.

This clonotype was picked up one time. At one end the junction does not follow the germline gene, possibly because of a read error. The CDR3 bases are TGCAGTGTGGGTGGGCAGTGGGCACAGCCCAAGCATTTT. Protein sequence: CSVGGQWAQPKHF. J is TRBJ1-5 and V is TRBV20-1, with no clear D. The CDR3 is made up of 13 amino acids. From germline, CDR1 is DFQATT and CDR2 SNEGSKA (reference sequence).

Ten or more counts support this clonotype. The chain recombines TRBV5-1 with TRBJ2-3; D gene uncertain. From germline, CDR1 is SGHRS and CDR2 YFSETQ. Trimming cost V 2 bases and J 4 bases, with 14 bases left between them. The CDR3 is 15 amino acids. The chain's CDR3 is CASSFSSRKADTQYF. The CDR3 DNA reads TGCGCCAGCAGCTTTTCTTCTAGGAAGGCAGATACGCAGTATTTT.

This clonotype is judged medium-sized. The chain joins TRBV29-1 to TRBJ1-1; 7 nucleotides line up with TRBD1. J gave up 5 bases and V 6 bases, and 9 bases lay outside the gene matches. Looked up from germline, CDR1 is SQVTM and CDR2 is ANQGSEA. There are 13 residues in the CDR3. CDR3 loop: CSVKAAGGTEAFF. Here the CDR3 DNA reads TGCAGCGTCAAAGCGGCAGGGGGGACTGAAGCTTTCTTT.

The sample holds many counts of this clonotype. J is TRBJ2-1 and V is TRBV30; D is undetermined. Trimming stripped 2 bases from V and 4 bases from J, with 12 bases between. Germline CDR1 is GTSNPN and CDR2 is SVGIG (reference sequence). The CDR3 is made up of 14 amino acids. The CDR3 region is CAWSLAPGYNEQFF. The CDR3 DNA follows: TGTGCCTGGAGTCTTGCCCCGGGTTACAATGAGCAGTTCTTC.

This clonotype was seen at least ten times. This chain links TRBV11-2 with TRBJ2-2; unclear D gene. V lost 2 bases to trimming and J lost 4 bases, with 2 bases between them. The CDR3 consists of 12 residues. The germline V gene has CDR1 SGHAT and CDR2 FQNNGV. CDR3 loop: CASSLSTGELFF. CDR3 nucleotide sequence: TGTGCCAGCAGCTTAAGCACCGGGGAGCTGTTTTTT.

This clonotype was counted ten times or more. The chain uses TRBV7-2 and TRBJ2-4, with a weak D call TRBD1 (5 bases). V lost 5 bases to trimming and J lost 12 bases, with 20 bases between them. Looked up from germline, CDR1 is SGHTA and CDR2 is FQGNSA. This CDR3 spans 14 amino acids. CDR3 sequence reads: CASSPRPSGADQYF. Here the CDR3 DNA reads TGTGCCAGCAGCCCCCGCCCCTCTGGGGCGGATCAGTACTTC.

This clonotype showed up many times. This sequence joins TRBV20-1 and TRBJ1-2; TRBD1 might be the D (5 bases). The V end lost 0 bases, the J end lost 0 bases, and 14 bases lay between the germline ends. The CDR3 is made up of 16 amino acids. Germline V CDR1 and CDR2: DFQATT, SNEGSKA (reference sequence). This CDR3 is CSARDLRAGTNYGYTF. DNA of the CDR3: TGCAGTGCTAGAGATCTTCGGGCAGGGACTAACTATGGCTACACCTTC.

Comments on this clonotype: A read error may account for a junction end that differs from germline. The chain combines TRBV7-9 with TRBJ1-1; D gene ambiguous. The CDR3 covers 14 residues. The germline gives CDR1 SEHNR, CDR2 FQNEAQ (reference sequence). This CDR3 reads CASSLALGGTEAFF. DNA for the CDR3: TGTGCCAGCAGCCTAGCTCTGGGCGGCACTGAAGCTTTCTTT.

This clonotype has a count of ten or more. This sequence joins TRBV7-9 and TRBJ1-3; D gene unclear. Trimming took off 2 bases at V and 0 bases at J, with 2 bases between the two ends. The CDR3 length is 13 residues. Germline V gene lookup returns CDR1 SEHNR and CDR2 FQNEAQ (reference sequence). In nucleotides, the CDR3 is TGTGCCAGCAGCTTAAACTCTGGAAACACCATATATTTT. Protein: CASSLNSGNTIYF. Based on the CDR3 plus reference TRBV7-9 and TRBJ1-3, the full variable domain is DTGVSQNPRHKITKRGQNVTFRCDPISEHNRLYWYRQTLGQGPEFLTYFQNEAQLEKSRLLSDRFSAERPKGSFSTLEIQRTEQGDSAMYLCASSLNSGNTIYFGEGSWLTVV.

This clonotype rates as medium-sized (0.01 to 0.1%). CDR3 nucleotide sequence: TGCGCCAGCAGCCAAGGGCTAGGGGGCCCCTACGAGCAGTACTTC. This sequence encodes CASSQGLGGPYEQYF. The chain carries TRBV4-3 and TRBJ2-7; 7 positions agree with TRBD1. The trim removed 1 base at V and 2 bases at J, leaving 5 bases unmatched. The CDR3 spans 15 residues. CDR1 LGHNA and CDR2 YSLEER come from the germline V gene.

The chain links TRBV28 to TRBJ2-1; 9 nucleotides align to TRBD2. This CDR3 has 16 residues. Germline-derived CDR1 and CDR2 are MDHEN and SYDVKM. V lost 8 bases, J lost 8 bases, and 16 bases stayed unmatched. The CDR3 sequence: CASGHRSGGRAYEQFF. The CDR3 DNA reads as TGTGCCAGCGGACATAGGTCCGGCGGGAGGGCCTATGAGCAGTTCTTC.

This clonotype was detected ten times or more. A read error may account for a junction end that differs from germline. J is TRBJ2-1 and V is TRBV4-3; the D gene could be TRBD1 or TRBD2 (6 bases each). In germline, CDR1 is LGHNA, CDR2 YSLEER. The CDR3 covers 14 residues. The CDR3 nucleotides read TGCGCCAGCAGCCAAGCCCCCCCAGGGGCGCCGGGGGTCTTC. This encodes CASSQAPPGAPGVF.

This clonotype was observed at least ten times. The chain employs TRBV5-1 and TRBJ2-6, with TRBD2 identical over 8 bases. CDR1 SGHRS and CDR2 YFSETQ come from the germline V gene. The ends lost 5 bases at V and 4 bases at J; junction bases unmatched: 8. The CDR3 sequence is 16 residues long. CDR3 in amino acids: CASSPGGGSGANVLTF. CDR3 nucleotide sequence: TGCGCCAGCAGTCCCGGCGGGGGGTCCGGGGCCAACGTCCTGACTTTC.

This clonotype has ten or more counts. In DNA form, the CDR3 reads TGTGCCAGCCCCCCCGGGACAGGGGGGTTTTGCAATCAGCCCCAGCATTTT. This translates into CASPPGTGGFCNQPQHF. The rearrangement links TRBV5-7 to TRBJ1-5, with 11 positions matching TRBD1. TRBV5-7 is marked as an open reading frame, function uncertain. The CDR3 is 17 amino acids. V was pared by 7 bases and J by 2 bases, with 11 bases of the junction left unmatched.

In its sample, this clonotype was seen many times. V is TRBV4-1 and J is TRBJ2-2, with 8 bases aligning to TRBD1. CDR3 length: 13 residues. Germline lookup yields CDR1 MGHRA and CDR2 YSYEKL. With V trimmed by 6 bases and J by 6 bases, 3 bases remained unmatched. In DNA, the CDR3 is TGCGCCAGCAGTGTGGACAGGGCCGGGGAGCTGTTTTTT. It translates to CASSVDRAGELFF.

This clonotype came up many times. V and J are TRBV12-3 or TRBV12-4 and TRBJ2-1, with 7 bases matching TRBD2. The CDR3 has 16 residues. V shed 3 bases and J 0 bases; nucleotides not matched to a gene: 5. CDR3 loop: CASSFSGFNSYNEQFF. As DNA, the CDR3 is TGTGCCAGCAGTTTTAGCGGGTTTAACTCCTACAATGAGCAGTTCTTC.

This clonotype qualifies as medium-sized (0.01 to 0.1%). The gene calls are TRBV5-1 and TRBJ2-7; TRBD1 aligns across 8 bases. The J segment lost 5 bases and the V segment lost 2 bases, leaving 6 bases of the junction unmatched. CDR3 size: 14 residues. CDR1 is SGHRS and CDR2 is YFSETQ in the germline V gene. The CDR3 is CASSLPTGADEQYF. The CDR3 nucleotides read TGCGCCAGCAGCTTACCGACAGGGGCGGACGAGCAGTACTTC.

This chain links TRBV11-2 with TRBJ2-1, with TRBD2 identical over 10 bases. Per germline, CDR1 SGHAT and CDR2 FQNNGV. This CDR3 region has 17 residues. V lost 5 bases, J lost 0 bases, and 7 bases stayed unmatched. CDR3 DNA sequence: TGTGCCAGCAGCCCGGGACTAGCGACTAGCTCCTACAATGAGCAGTTCTTC. This sequence encodes CASSPGLATSSYNEQFF.

The table lists this clonotype with many counts. The chain recombines TRBV20-1 with TRBJ2-7; D is undetermined. CDR1 and CDR2 (germline): DFQATT, SNEGSKA (reference sequence). The V gene lost 1 base and the J gene lost 6 bases, with 19 bases spanning the gap. The length of the CDR3 is 15 residues. The CDR3 loop is CSARGPPRPAREQYF. The CDR3 DNA reads TGCAGTGCTAGAGGCCCACCGCGACCTGCTCGCGAGCAGTACTTC.

In this sample, this clonotype turned up many times. The chain joins TRBV7-2 to TRBJ2-5, with 7 bases matching TRBD1. CDR1 is SGHTA and CDR2 is FQGNSA in the germline V gene. The V segment lost 3 bases and the J segment 5 bases; nucleotides outside the gene matches: 15. The CDR3 spans 17 residues. The CDR3 protein is CASSLNPGTAFGETQYF. CDR3 nucleotides: TGTGCCAGCAGCTTGAACCCAGGGACAGCCTTCGGGGAGACCCAGTACTTC. Full variable domain (missing parts from reference TRBV7-2 and TRBJ2-5): GAGVSQSPSNKVTEKGKDVELRCDPISGHTALYWYRQSLGQGLEFLIYFQGNSAPDKSGLPSDRFSAERTGGSVSTLTIQRTQQEDSAVYLCASSLNPGTAFGETQYFGPGTRLLVL.

This clonotype was observed at least ten times. The gene calls are TRBV20-1 and TRBJ1-5; D ambiguous. This CDR3 has 12 amino acids. V was cut by 6 bases and J by 0 bases, with 6 bases left in between. The germline V gene encodes CDR1 DFQATT and CDR2 SNEGSKA (reference sequence). The CDR3 here is CSAGDSNQPQHF. As DNA, the CDR3 is TGCAGTGCGGGCGATAGCAATCAGCCCCAGCATTTT.

CDR3 residues: CSARPQITEAFF. CDR3 sequence (DNA): TGCAGTGCTAGACCGCAGATCACTGAAGCTTTCTTT. This chain connects TRBV20-1 to TRBJ1-1, with D uncertain. Trimming took 2 bases from V and 4 from J, leaving 8 bases between them. The CDR3 length is 12 residues. In germline, CDR1 is DFQATT, CDR2 SNEGSKA (reference sequence).

This clonotype qualifies as medium-sized. This rearrangement joins TRBV4-1 to TRBJ1-1; no definite D call. Trimming pared 4 bases from V and 5 bases from J, leaving 14 bases between. Germline loops: CDR1 MGHRA, CDR2 YSYEKL. The CDR3 loop spans 14 amino acids. The CDR3 DNA sequence: TGCGCCAGCAGCCGAGGACCAGGTTGGACTGAAGCTTTCTTT. Translated: CASSRGPGWTEAFF.

This clonotype is judged medium-sized. This chain links TRBV20-1 with TRBJ1-1; D gene unclear. The V gene's germline CDR1 is DFQATT and CDR2 SNEGSKA (reference sequence). V was clipped by 6 bases and J by 0 bases, with 20 bases between them. The CDR3 has 16 residues. The CDR3: CSAQNKTWTVNTEAFF. The CDR3 coding sequence is TGCAGTGCCCAAAACAAAACTTGGACCGTGAACACTGAAGCTTTCTTT.

This clonotype was detected once. A junction boundary mismatches the germline segment, possibly from a read error. The V call is TRBV7-9, the J call TRBJ2-1, with TRBD2 identical over 8 bases. Germline CDR1 and CDR2: SEHNR and FQNEAQ (reference sequence). The CDR3 is made up of 14 amino acids. CDR3 in amino acids: CASSRMGGRNEQFF. The CDR3 DNA sequence: TGCGCCAGCAGCCGGATGGGCGGGAGGAATGAGCAGTTCTTC.

This clonotype was detected many times. The rearrangement links TRBV7-6 to TRBJ2-3; D is possibly TRBD2 (6 bases). CDR1 and CDR2 from the germline V gene are SGHVS and FNYEAQ. The CDR3 has 15 amino acids. V was shortened by 5 bases and J by 0 bases, with 12 bases between the two germline ends. The CDR3 loop reads CASSRVGGSTDTQYF. The CDR3, as DNA: TGTGCCAGCAGCCGGGTCGGGGGTAGCACAGATACGCAGTATTTT.

The DNA of the CDR3 is TGTGCCAGCAGTTCAACTAGCGGAGCCTACAATGAGCAGTTCTTC. Amino acids: CASSSTSGAYNEQFF. The rearrangement uses TRBV6-2 or TRBV6-3 and TRBJ2-1, with 8 bases fitting TRBD2. V dropped 4 bases and J dropped 2; count of bases not matched to a gene: 4. CDR3 size: 15 residues. Germline-derived CDR1 and CDR2 are MNHEY and SVGEGT.

The table lists this clonotype with many counts. J is TRBJ2-7 and V is TRBV27, with D perhaps matching TRBD2 (6 bases). CDR3 length equals 14 residues. In germline, CDR1 is MNHEY, CDR2 SMNVEV (reference sequence). V lost 2 bases and J lost 3, with 11 bases in between. CDR3 sequence (DNA): TGTGCCAGCAGTTTAGCGGGGCCGAGCTACGAGCAGTACTTC. Protein: CASSLAGPSYEQYF.

By frequency in the sample, this clonotype is medium-sized. The CDR3 DNA reads as TGCGCCAGCAGCCAATCGGGACTAGGTGTCTACAATGAGCAGTTCTTC. Translating gives CASSQSGLGVYNEQFF. V usage is TRBV4-3 and J usage is TRBJ2-1, with 8 bases aligning to TRBD2. The CDR3 has 16 amino acids. Losses at the gene ends were 2 bases for V and 3 bases for J; bases not matched to a gene: 6. Germline V gene lookup returns CDR1 LGHNA and CDR2 YSLEER.

This clonotype is medium-sized in the sample. The V call is TRBV11-1, the J call TRBJ2-2; tentatively, D is TRBD2 (5 bases). The V gene lost 8 bases and the J gene lost 5 bases, with 15 bases spanning the gap. This CDR3 is built from 14 residues. Germline V gene lookup returns CDR1 SGHAT and CDR2 FQDESV (reference sequence). CDR3 in DNA: TGTGCCAGCCGCCAATTGCGGGTTACCGGGGAGCTGTTTTTT. This encodes CASRQLRVTGELFF.

The V and J genes are TRBV19 and TRBJ2-5; D possibly corresponds to TRBD2 (6 bases). V was cut by 7 bases and J by 7 bases, with 22 bases left in between. The CDR3 loop spans 15 amino acids. Germline V gives CDR1 LNHDA, CDR2 SQIVND (reference sequence). The CDR3 region is CASTTSVGGSGTQYF. In DNA form, the CDR3 reads TGTGCCAGTACCACAAGTGTCGGGGGATCCGGGACCCAGTACTTC.